The clone carrying this T cell receptor beta chain has ten or more counts. Looked up from germline, CDR1 is LNHNV and CDR2 is YYDKDF (reference sequence). Trimming cost V 0 bases and J 3 bases, with 10 bases left between them. The CDR3 totals 15 residues. Each CDR3 protein is one row after TCRdb ran MiXCR on the RT-PCR reads. This table has approximately 720,000 distinct CDR3 sequences, 14% appearing once. The sequence was collected from a female donor in good health, serving as a healthy control. Sequenced: memory CD4+ T cells from blood. The chain has TRBV15 and TRBJ2-3; D gene ambiguous. CDR3 protein: CATSRDSIATDTQYF. In DNA, the CDR3 is TGTGCCACCAGCAGAGATAGCATAGCAACAGATACGCAGTATTTT. Drawing the rest from reference TRBV15 and TRBJ2-3, the complete variable domain is DAMVIQNPRYQVTQFGKPVTLSCSQTLNHNVMYWYQQKSSQAPKLLFHYYDKDFNNEADTPDNFQSRRPNTSFCFLDIRSPGLGDTAMYLCATSRDSIATDTQYFGPGTRLTVL.